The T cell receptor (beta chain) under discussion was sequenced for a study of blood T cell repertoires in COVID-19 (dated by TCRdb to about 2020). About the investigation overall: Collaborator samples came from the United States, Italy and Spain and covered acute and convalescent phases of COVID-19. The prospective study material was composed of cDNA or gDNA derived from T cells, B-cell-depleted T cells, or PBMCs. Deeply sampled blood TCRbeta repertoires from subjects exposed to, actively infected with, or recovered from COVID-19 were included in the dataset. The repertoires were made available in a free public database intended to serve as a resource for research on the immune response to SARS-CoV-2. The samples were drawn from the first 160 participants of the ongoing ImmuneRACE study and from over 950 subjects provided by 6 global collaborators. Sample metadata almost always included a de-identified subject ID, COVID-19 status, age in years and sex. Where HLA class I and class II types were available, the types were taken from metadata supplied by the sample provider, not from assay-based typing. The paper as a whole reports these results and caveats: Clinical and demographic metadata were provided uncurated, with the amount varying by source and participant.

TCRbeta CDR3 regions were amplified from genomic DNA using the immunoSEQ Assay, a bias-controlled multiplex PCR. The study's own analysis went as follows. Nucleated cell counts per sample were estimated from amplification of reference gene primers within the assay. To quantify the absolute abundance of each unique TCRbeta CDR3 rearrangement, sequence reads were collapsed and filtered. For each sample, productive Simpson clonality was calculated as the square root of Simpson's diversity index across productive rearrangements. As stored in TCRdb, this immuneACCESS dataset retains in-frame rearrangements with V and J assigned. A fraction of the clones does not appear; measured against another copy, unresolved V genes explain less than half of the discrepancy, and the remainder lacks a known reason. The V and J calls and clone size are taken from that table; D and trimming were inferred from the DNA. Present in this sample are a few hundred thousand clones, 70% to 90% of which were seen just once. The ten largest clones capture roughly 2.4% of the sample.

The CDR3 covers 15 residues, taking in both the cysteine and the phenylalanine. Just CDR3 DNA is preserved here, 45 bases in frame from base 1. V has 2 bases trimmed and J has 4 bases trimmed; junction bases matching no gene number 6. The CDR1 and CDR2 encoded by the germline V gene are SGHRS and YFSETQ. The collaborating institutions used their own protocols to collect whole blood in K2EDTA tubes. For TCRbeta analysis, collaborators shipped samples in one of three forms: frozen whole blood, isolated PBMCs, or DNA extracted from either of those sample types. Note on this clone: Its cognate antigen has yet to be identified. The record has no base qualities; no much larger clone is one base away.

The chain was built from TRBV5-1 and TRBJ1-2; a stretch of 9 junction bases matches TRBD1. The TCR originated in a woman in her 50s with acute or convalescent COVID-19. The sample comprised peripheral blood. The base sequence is TGCGCCAGCAGCTTTGATCCGGGACAGGGCTATGGCTACACCTTC. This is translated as CASSFDPGQGYGYTF.